These T cell receptor beta chains were read from a single sample in a study of T cells in tuberculosis. Profiling relied on immunoSEQ multiplex PCR, and the TCRdb table lists in-frame clones only, not all of them. The data contain about 25,000 clones, around 95% of them singletons. Source material: PBMCs. The receptors derive from a donor between 10 and 35 years old with latent tuberculosis or without tuberculosis infection. Both conserved end residues are trimmed from each CDR3. A clone size is listed for some rows: how often the clone was seen (once, few, many), or a class if it is expanded.

j_call | clone_size | v_call | cdr3_aa
TRBJ1-5 | few | TRBV2 | ASGGDSNQPQH
TRBJ2-5 | NA | TRBV29-1 | SVEDLERGLQETQY
TRBJ1-5 | NA | TRBV6-1 | APWTGGKPQH
TRBJ1-4 | NA | TRBV7-9 | ASSLALKGGRNEKLF
TRBJ1-4 | NA | TRBV7-9 | ASSPGQGDPTNEKLF
TRBJ1-2 | NA | TRBV27 | ASSPFPGGPLYGYT
TRBJ1-1 | NA | TRBV7-9 | ASSHRGTEAF
TRBJ1-1 | NA | TRBV5-8 | ASSFLPPPGEGTEAF
TRBJ1-1 | NA | TRBV6-1 | ASSNYKTGTEAF
TRBJ1-2 | once | TRBV5-1 | ASSLTAGVNYGYT
TRBJ2-5 | NA | TRBV7-2 | ASSPRGEQETQY
TRBJ1-5 | NA | TRBV4-1 | ASSLKQGGNQPQH
TRBJ1-1 | NA | TRBV5-6 | ASTLAGSTEAF
TRBJ1-2 | NA | TRBV5-1 | ASSPADSYGYT
TRBJ1-3 | NA | TRBV25-1 | ASSDRTGTGNTIY
TRBJ2-5 | NA | TRBV13 | ASSLSPLAGRQETQY
TRBJ2-1 | NA | TRBV6-5 | ASSNSPNEQF
TRBJ1-5 | NA | TRBV30 | AWMTGNQPQH
TRBJ1-5 | NA | TRBV5-6 | ASSPGGAQPQH
TRBJ1-1 | NA | TRBV27 | ASKMGQFEAF
TRBJ1-2 | NA | TRBV6-6 | ASRGTGHGYT
TRBJ2-1 | NA | TRBV4-1 | ASSQDQGTGVNEQF
TRBJ1-1 | NA | TRBV29-1 | SVAPVVSNTEAF
TRBJ1-4 | NA | TRBV5-1 | ASSRIAGIGEKLF
TRBJ2-5 | NA | TRBV5-6 | ASSRGGRETQY
TRBJ2-3 | NA | TRBV19 | ASSMELAGTDTQY
TRBJ1-2 | NA | TRBV2 | ASSEADRGIHGYT
TRBJ2-7 | NA | TRBV27 | ASSLEQVGYEQY
TRBJ2-1 | NA | TRBV21-1 | ASISEGRGCNEQF
TRBJ1-1 | NA | TRBV4-2 | ASSLDRGGQRDTEAF
TRBJ1-2 | NA | TRBV6-5 | ASSWGQGVDYGYT
TRBJ2-5 | once | TRBV6-1 | ASSDGGIGETQY
TRBJ1-1 | NA | TRBV6-1 | ASSGQGPTEAF
TRBJ1-2 | once | TRBV5-4 | ASRRTGTGYGYT
TRBJ1-1 | NA | TRBV25-1 | ASSVTGLAEAF
TRBJ1-1 | NA | TRBV5-4 | ASSRGLQNTEAF
TRBJ2-3 | NA | TRBV13 | ASSLGAGTGDTDTQY
TRBJ2-3 | NA | TRBV9 | ASSFTSGGSTDTQY
TRBJ2-1 | NA | TRBV27 | ASSLGSGLAGGRRNEQF
TRBJ1-6 | NA | TRBV7-2 | ASRIWGNSPLH
TRBJ1-1 | NA | TRBV27 | ASRRDRGAEAF
TRBJ2-2 | NA | TRBV9 | ASSPDSQLGELF
TRBJ2-2 | NA | TRBV30 | AWSVVGGGELF
TRBJ2-5 | NA | TRBV2 | ASTGGETQY
TRBJ2-5 | NA | TRBV2 | ASRWSGGAGETQY
TRBJ1-3 | NA | TRBV7-8 | ASSAAPGQGFGNTIY
TRBJ1-6 | few | TRBV14 | ASSLPGTGLNSPLH
TRBJ2-1 | NA | TRBV27 | ASSLGTGLYNEQF